The 25 T cell receptor beta chains below were found in one sample sequenced in a study of blood T cells in healthy people across ages (dated by TCRdb to about 2015). Libraries were constructed by 5' RACE. Sequencing was carried out with an Illumina HiSeq 2500. A second roughly 7 to 11 cycle PCR used a sample-barcoded 5' primer and a J-beta primer mix. The public reads were run again by TCRdb, first through fastp at Q25 and then through MiXCR, and only productive beta chains were kept. Duplicate CDR3 protein sequences are folded into a single record with the most common DNA and genes. The sample table holds more than 700,000 distinct CDR3 sequences, of which roughly 50% were seen once. The ten biggest clones cover roughly two fifths of the sample. The sequenced sample was blood. The receptors come from a man at least 80 years old in good health.

The chain employs TRBV18 and TRBJ2-7; TRBD1 is a possible D gene (6 bases). Germline values: CDR1 KGHSH, CDR2 LQKENI. CDR3 size: 14 residues. Trimming took off 5 bases at V and 2 bases at J, with 13 bases between the two ends. The CDR3 here is CASSSRDNTYEQYF. The CDR3 bases are TGTGCCAGCTCATCCCGGGACAACACCTACGAGCAGTACTTC.

The chain joins TRBV18 to TRBJ1-5; D unclear. Per the germline V gene, CDR1 is KGHSH and CDR2 is LQKENI. V was clipped by 1 base and J by 2 bases, with 9 bases between them. CDR3 length equals 15 residues. Here the CDR3 DNA reads TGTGCCAGCTCACCACAGGGCGGGGGCAATCAGCCCCAGCATTTT. Translating it yields CASSPQGGGNQPQHF.

The chain joins TRBV7-3 to TRBJ2-7, with 9 positions matching TRBD2. V lost 2 bases to trimming and J lost 7 bases; unmatched junction nucleotides: 9. The germline gives CDR1 SGHTA, CDR2 FQGTGA. This CDR3 has 15 amino acids. Here the CDR3 reads CASSLLAGLGNEQYF. CDR3 nucleotide sequence: TGTGCCAGCAGCTTACTAGCGGGATTAGGCAATGAGCAGTACTTC.

This clonotype showed up just a few times. The chain combines TRBV24-1 with TRBJ2-1; possible D gene TRBD1, 6 bases. CDR3 size: 12 residues. The germline CDR1 and CDR2 sequences are KGHDR and SFDVKD. With 4 bases removed from V and 10 bases from J, the gap between germline ends came to 10 bases. DNA for the CDR3: TGTGCCACCAGTGAAGGGGGTTGGGAGCAGTTCTTC. Amino acids: CATSEGGWEQFF.

This clonotype has ten or more counts. The chain recombines TRBV29-1 with TRBJ2-1, with TRBD2 as a possible D gene (5 bases). The CDR3 consists of 14 residues. The germline CDR1 and CDR2 sequences are SQVTM and ANQGSEA. V shed 6 bases and J shed 9 bases, with 21 bases lying between them. The CDR3 is CSVSGIPHSVEQFF. Written as DNA, the CDR3 is TGCAGCGTGTCCGGGATACCTCATTCTGTTGAGCAGTTCTTC.

The gene calls are TRBV29-1 and TRBJ1-2, with a weak D call TRBD1 (5 bases). This CDR3 has 12 residues. Trimming removed 3 bases at V and 7 bases at J, with 12 bases between. Germline V gives CDR1 SQVTM, CDR2 ANQGSEA. CDR3 sequence reads: CSVDRRGVGYTF. CDR3 bases: TGCAGCGTTGACAGGCGGGGGGTTGGCTACACCTTC.

This clonotype was counted a few times. The chain recombines TRBV20-1 with TRBJ2-1; TRBD2 is a possible D gene (5 bases). The V gene lost 7 bases and the J gene lost 9 bases, with 13 bases spanning the gap. The CDR3 is 11 amino acids. Germline CDR1 reads DFQATT; CDR2 reads SNEGSKA (reference sequence). Here the CDR3 DNA reads TGCAGTGTTAGGGAGTACCCTGAGCAGTTCTTC. It translates to CSVREYPEQFF.

This clonotype was observed a handful of times. The chain couples TRBV29-1 to TRBJ2-4; TRBD1 matches at 9 bases. After removal of 3 bases from V and 7 bases from J, the junction contained 7 bases not matched to a gene. This CDR3 comprises 14 residues. Germline V gives CDR1 SQVTM, CDR2 ANQGSEA. The CDR3 nucleotides are TGCAGCGTTGAGTTGCGGACAGGGGACAACATTCAGTACTTC. Its translation: CSVELRTGDNIQYF.

The chain combines TRBV7-6 with TRBJ1-4; TRBD1 is a possible D gene (5 bases). The V gene lost 5 bases and the J gene lost 7 bases, with 17 bases spanning the gap. This CDR3 region has 15 residues. Per germline, CDR1 SGHVS and CDR2 FNYEAQ. CDR3 sequence: CASSPEIATAEKLFF. In nucleotides, the CDR3 is TGTGCCAGCAGCCCAGAGATTGCGACAGCTGAAAAACTGTTTTTT.

The rearrangement links TRBV5-1 to TRBJ2-4, with D uncertain. TRBJ2-7 explains the end of the DNA better; the J call may be wrong. The CDR3 has 14 residues. The germline V gene has CDR1 SGHRS and CDR2 YFSETQ. The CDR3 region has the DNA TGCGCCAGCAGCTTGGAGGCGGTGGTCTACGAGCAGTACTTC. Translating gives CASSLEAVVYEQYF.

In this sample, this clonotype turned up a few times. The gene calls are TRBV6-1 and TRBJ1-5; 7 positions match TRBD1. CDR1 is MNHNS and CDR2 is SASEGT in the germline V gene. This CDR3 has 15 amino acids. The junction had 8 bases not matched to a gene; V was cut back by 6 bases and J by 3 bases. The CDR3 DNA sequence: TGTGCCAGCAGGCTAAACAGGGGAGACAATCAGCCCCAGCATTTT. Its translation is CASRLNRGDNQPQHF.

CDR3 in amino acids: CSAPRQGYNQPQHF. The CDR3 bases are TGCAGTGCTCCCCGACAGGGATATAATCAGCCCCAGCATTTT. V gene TRBV20-1 combines with J gene TRBJ1-5; 7 nucleotides match TRBD1. V gave up 5 bases and J gave up 4 bases; unmatched junction bases: 8. Germline-derived CDR1 and CDR2 are DFQATT and SNEGSKA (reference sequence). The CDR3 extends over 14 amino acids.

V usage is TRBV12-3 or TRBV12-4 and J usage is TRBJ2-7, with D perhaps matching TRBD1 (6 bases). The CDR3 is made up of 13 amino acids. Trimming left V 5 bases short and J 4 bases short, with 12 bases between. The CDR3 coding sequence is TGTGCCAGCAGTCCGGGACACCCTTACGAGCAGTACTTC. This translates into CASSPGHPYEQYF.

The chain uses TRBV5-1 and TRBJ1-2; no clear D gene. The CDR3 length is 14 residues. With 5 bases removed from V and 7 bases from J, the gap between germline ends came to 18 bases. CDR1 and CDR2 (germline): SGHRS, YFSETQ. CDR3 in DNA: TGCGCCAGCAGACTGCAGGTTCAGGCTGGTGGCTACACCTTC. This encodes CASRLQVQAGGYTF. The full variable domain, completed using reference TRBV5-1 and TRBJ1-2, is KAGVTQTPRYLIKTRGQQVTLSCSPISGHRSVSWYQQTPGQGLQFLFEYFSETQRNKGNFPGRFSGRQFSNSRSEMNVSTLELGDSALYLCASRLQVQAGGYTFGSGTRLTVV.

The V call is TRBV11-1, the J call TRBJ2-7, with D possibly TRBD2 on 5 matching bases. Trimming shortened V by 5 bases and J by 6 bases, and 14 bases separated the two germline ends. This CDR3 region has 13 residues. The germline gives CDR1 SGHAT, CDR2 FQDESV (reference sequence). DNA for the CDR3: TGTGCCAGCAGCCTAGGAGGCGCCGGCGAGCAGTACTTC. Protein sequence: CASSLGGAGEQYF. The full variable domain, with the rest looked up from reference TRBV11-1 and TRBJ2-7, is EAEVAQSPRYKITEKSQAVAFWCDPISGHATLYWYRQILGQGPELLVQFQDESVVDDSQLPKDRFSAERLKGVDSTLKIQPAELGDSAMYLCASSLGGAGEQYFGPGTRLTVT.

Turning to this clonotype: Being one base from a much bigger clone, this may be a read error. The V and J genes are TRBV7-9 and TRBJ1-2; 9 bases line up with TRBD1. The CDR3 spans 12 residues. J was trimmed by 8 bases and V by 4 bases; bases with no gene match: 2. The germline V gene has CDR1 SEHNR and CDR2 FQNEAQ (reference sequence). The CDR3 sequence: CASSCTGGGYTF. The CDR3 coding sequence is TGTGCCAGCAGCTGTACAGGGGGCGGCTACACCTTC.

This clonotype has ten or more counts. The chain is built from TRBV29-1 and TRBJ1-2, with TRBD1 identical over 7 bases. The germline V gene encodes CDR1 SQVTM and CDR2 ANQGSEA. This CDR3 region has 12 residues. This CDR3 reads CSAGTANYGYTF. Here the CDR3 DNA reads TGCAGTGCGGGGACAGCAAACTATGGCTACACCTTC.

This clonotype showed up many times. The chain has TRBV11-3 and TRBJ2-1; D is ambiguous. The CDR3 extends over 14 amino acids. Germline V gene lookup returns CDR1 SGHNT and CDR2 YENEEA. With 5 bases removed from V and 6 bases from J, the gap between germline ends came to 14 bases. CDR3 protein: CASSRLRASNEQFF. The CDR3 DNA reads TGTGCCAGCAGCCGACTTAGAGCCAGCAATGAGCAGTTCTTC.

This clonotype was seen only a few times. The rearrangement joins TRBV21-1 to TRBJ1-1; the table calls TRBD1, which could not be checked here. TRBV21-1 is noted as a pseudogene. CDR3 length equals 17 residues. The CDR3 region is CASSKEEGLGRKNGAFF. CDR3 nucleotide sequence: TGTGCCAGCAGCAAAGAAGAGGGTCTGGGGCGGAAAAACGGCGCTTTCTTT.

CDR3 bases: TGTGCCAGCAGTGCCCTCCATGGGAGCACAGATACGCAGTATTTT. Protein product: CASSALHGSTDTQYF. The chain carries TRBV6-1 and TRBJ2-3; D uncertain. V lost 4 bases and J lost 0, with 11 bases in between. Germline V CDR1 and CDR2: MNHNS, SASEGT. CDR3 length: 15 amino acids.

A word on this clonotype: Being one base from a much bigger clone, this may be a read error. This rearrangement joins TRBV29-1 to TRBJ2-4; a possible D gene is TRBD1 (6 bases). The assigned J gene may be wrong: the sequence end matches TRBJ2-5 better. CDR1 and CDR2 (germline): SQVTM, ANQGSEA. The CDR3 sequence is 14 residues long. CDR3: CSLNAGQSQETQYF. The CDR3 DNA follows: TGCAGCCTGAACGCCGGACAGAGTCAAGAGACCCAGTACTTC.

This chain connects TRBV2 to TRBJ2-5; 10 bases match TRBD2. The CDR3 runs 14 residues. Per germline, CDR1 SNHLY and CDR2 FYNNEI. V gave up 5 bases and J gave up 11 bases; unmatched junction bases: 11. CDR3 in amino acids: CASSLAGVKNEQYF. The CDR3 coding sequence is TGTGCCAGCAGTCTAGCGGGAGTTAAAAATGAGCAGTACTTC.

This clonotype was seen a handful of times. This chain uses TRBV20-1 with TRBJ2-1; 12 bases map to TRBD2. The germline CDR1 and CDR2 sequences are DFQATT and SNEGSKA (reference sequence). V lost 5 bases, J lost 7 bases, and 12 bases stayed unmatched. The CDR3 runs to 16 residues. The CDR3 region has the DNA TGCAGTGCTGAGCTAGCGGGAGGGGCCTGGGTGAATGAGCAGTTCTTC. Its protein is CSAELAGGAWVNEQFF.

J is TRBJ2-2 and V is TRBV13, with D uncertain. Germline V CDR1 and CDR2: PRHDT, FYEKMQ (reference sequence). The V end was cut by 6 bases, the J end by 6 bases, with 11 bases between. This CDR3 is built from 13 residues. Written as DNA, the CDR3 is TGTGCCAGCAGTGACTTCCCGGCCGGGGAGCTGTTTTTT. This encodes CASSDFPAGELFF.

This clonotype was seen just once. The chain uses TRBV27 and TRBJ2-1; D might be TRBD2 (6 bases). This CDR3 spans 12 amino acids. The ends were cut back, 4 bases at V and 9 bases at J, with 10 bases in the middle. Germline CDR1 is MNHEY and CDR2 is SMNVEV (reference sequence). The CDR3 region is CASSYFGGEQFF. In nucleotides, the CDR3 is TGTGCCAGCAGTTATTTCGGGGGTGAGCAGTTCTTC.